This TCR beta chain derives from a study of memory CD4+ T cells and cytomegalovirus serostatus (dated by TCRdb to about 2019). Background on the whole study: A total of around 35 healthy Belgian adults, of whom 9 were CMV seropositive and roughly 24 were CMV seronegative, were included in the cohort. CD4+ memory TCRbeta repertoires of a Belgian cohort with known cytomegalovirus serostatus were sequenced in order to replicate a published TCR-based CMV serostatus classifier. Study-wide conclusions, independent of this receptor: Only CD4+CD45RO+ memory cells were sequenced, in contrast to the original study, which included naive and memory CD4+ and CD8+ populations. For CMV serostatus prediction, a median bootstrapped AUC of about 0.96 was reached with the original framework, and a median bootstrapped AUC of approximately 0.89 was reached with a US-trained random forest. The original-framework classifier achieved a median bootstrapped AUC of about 0.95 with a 95% CI of 0.76-1.00 on the Belgian cohort. The results were read as suggesting that the CMV-associated TCR signature is, for the most part, present in the CD4+ memory repertoire. Of 164 previously reported CMV-associated TCRbeta sequences, 55 to 75 appeared in the CD4+ memory repertoires, each in one to five individuals.

Trimming at the junction amounts to 8 bases on V and 6 bases on J, and the germline ends lie 16 bases apart. The CDR3 sequence holds 13 residues, the cysteine and phenylalanine included. Of all the DNA, just the CDR3 is kept, 39 bases in frame from base 1. Reading the germline V gene (reference sequence) gives CDR1 GTSNPN and CDR2 SVGIG. A FACSAria II was used to sort memory CD4+ T cells, defined as single viable CD3+CD4+CD8-CD45RO+ cells. To determine CMV serostatus, a Roche Elecsys assay was used that detects serum IgG against CMV pp150, pp28, p38 and p52. Following thawing, total CD4+ T cells were enriched through positive selection using CD4 magnetic microbeads. Samples originated from another study that specifically interrogated the CD4+ T cell memory repertoire. Peripheral blood mononuclear cells were isolated and cryopreserved according to standard operating procedures, and serum was kept at -80 degrees C. Staining used CD3-PerCP (BW264/56), CD4-APC (RPA-T4), CD45RO-PE (UCHT1) and CD8-Pacific Orange (3B5) antibodies, with Sytox blue excluding non-viable cells.

The Quick-DNA Microprep Kit was used to extract genomic DNA from the sorted cells. Amplification of TCRbeta DNA was done with the immunoSEQ hsTCRbeta kit, following the protocol from the manufacturer. TCRbeta libraries were sequenced on an Illumina MiSeq instrument. In the paper's pipeline: Removing out-of-frame sequences left some 2.4 million distinct TCRbeta sequences, an average of about 70,000 per individual. Each individual was scored using the number of some 150 previously reported CMV-associated TCRbeta sequences that the individual carried and the total number of productive distinct TCRbeta sequences. A beta-binomial model was reimplemented in Python, and scikit-learn random forests with default parameters were trained on US cohort data. Classifier performance on the Belgian cohort was summarized as median AUC with percentile confidence intervals over 10,000 bootstrap iterations. In its TCRdb copy, this immuneACCESS table keeps in-frame sequences only and misses some clones. Where compared with another copy, unresolved V genes explain less than half of these, and the others have no known cause. V, J and clone size derive from that table, while D and trimming were established from the DNA sequence. Within this sample are nearly 60,000 clones, with about three quarters of them counted one time only. Of the sample, around 1% falls within the top ten clones.

As to this clone: What this receptor recognizes is not known. No base quality information exists; no much larger clone differs at one position.

The chain is made from TRBV30 and TRBJ2-2; the D gene cannot be resolved reliably. Sequenced sample: memory CD4+ T cells from blood. This clonotype was sampled from an adult in good health and CMV-seronegative. The CDR3: CAQRQAQAGELFF. The DNA sequence is TGTGCCCAGAGGCAGGCCCAAGCCGGGGAGCTGTTTTTT.